This paragraph covers one T cell receptor (beta chain) sequence. Its antigen is unidentified. Treatment noted: roughly ten-day PBMC culture with coronavirus spike peptide pools or control peptides (ViraFEST assay). Cultured CD4+ T-cell DNA underwent Oncomine TCR Beta short-read sequencing. One entry per CDR3 protein results from TCRdb running MiXCR on the PCR reads. The sample yields approximately 12,000 distinct CDR3 sequences, roughly 60% seen once. This sample stems from a study of vaccination and CD4 T cells after COVID-19. This TCR derives from a human donor who had recovered from COVID-19. Sequenced: CD4+ T cells from blood, cultured in vitro.

The CDR3 reads CASSPGQEVNTEAFF. CDR3 coding DNA: TGTGCCAGCTCACCGGGACAGGAGGTGAACACTGAAGCTTTCTTT. The J gene is TRBJ1-1, the V gene TRBV18, with 8 bases that match TRBD1. The V segment lost 3 bases and the J segment 0 bases; nucleotides outside the gene matches: 3. CDR3 length: 15 residues. Per germline, CDR1 KGHSH and CDR2 LQKENI. Drawing the rest from reference TRBV18 and TRBJ1-1, the complete variable domain is NAGVMQNPRHLVRRRGQEARLRCSPMKGHSHVYWYRQLPEEGLKFMVYLQKENIIDESGMPKERFSAEFPKEGPSILRIQQVVRGDSAAYFCASSPGQEVNTEAFFGQGTRLTVV.